This T cell receptor (beta chain) came from a study of blood T cell repertoires in COVID-19. Study context: The study drew acute and convalescent COVID-19 samples from the United States, Italy and Spain. In each case, the material was cDNA or gDNA derived from T cells, B-cell-depleted T cells, or PBMCs.

In the original analysis: The assay estimated nucleated cells by amplifying reference gene primers. Using immunoSEQ multiplex PCR, the repertoire was profiled, and TCRdb retains in-frame clones only, with some absent. The DNA gave D and trimming, while V, J and clone size come from that table. The sample comprises 25,000 to 30,000 clones, 90% of which are singletons, and 7.6% rests with the top ten. Trimming took 5 bases from V and 6 from J, leaving 18 bases between them. Germline V gene lookup returns CDR1 SGHAT and CDR2 FQNNGV. The CDR3 spans 15 residues. The chain has TRBV11-2 and TRBJ2-3, with TRBD1 as a possible D gene (6 bases). This receptor was obtained from a human donor in a cohort sampled during active COVID-19. Material: peripheral blood. CDR3 DNA: TGTGCCAGCAGCATTACGGGACACTCCGGCGATACGCAGTATTTT. As protein: CASSITGHSGDTQYF.